The 30 T cell receptor beta chains below were found in one sample sequenced in a study of Ad26.COV2.S vaccination and SARS-CoV-2 variants. Regarding treatment: roughly 19 received Ad26.COV2.S at low or high dose, single or two shots; about 5 received placebo; per-sample allocation not given. On day 63 after the first injection, vaccine and placebo recipients gave samples. The repertoire was sequenced with immunoSEQ multiplex PCR; TCRdb's copy has only in-frame clones and lacks some. The sample lists 300,000 to 350,000 clones; roughly 90% were seen once. The starting material was peripheral blood, obtained in a trial of Ad26.COV2.S vaccine versus placebo. The receptors were gathered from a person between 18 and 65 years old who received the Ad26.COV2.S COVID-19 vaccine or a placebo.

The V and J genes are TRBV5-4 and TRBJ1-1, with 8 nucleotides matching TRBD1. The CDR3 loop spans 15 amino acids. Germline CDR1 and CDR2: SGHNT and YYREEE (reference sequence). Trimming cost V 4 bases and J 1 base; bases outside gene matches: 6. Here the CDR3 reads CASSGQGQGNTEAFF. The DNA of the CDR3 is TGTGCCAGCAGCGGACAGGGCCAAGGGAACACTGAAGCTTTCTTT. The entire variable domain, with the rest obtained from reference TRBV5-4 and TRBJ1-1, is as follows: ETGVTQSPTHLIKTRGQQVTLRCSSQSGHNTVSWYQQALGQGPQFIFQYYREEENGRGNFPPRFSGLQFPNYSSELNVNALELDDSALYLCASSGQGQGNTEAFFGQGTRLTVV.

This chain connects TRBV5-1 to TRBJ2-1, with 15 positions matching TRBD2. The CDR3 is 17 amino acids. Unmatched junction bases numbered 8, after V lost 3 bases and J lost 7 bases. Germline assignment: CDR1 SGHRS and CDR2 YFSETQ. This CDR3 reads CASSSMGTSGRQNEQFF. CDR3 bases: TGCGCCAGCAGCTCTATGGGGACTAGCGGGAGGCAGAATGAGCAGTTCTTC.

This chain links TRBV9 with TRBJ2-1; 7 nucleotides agree with TRBD2. Germline V gene sequence: CDR1 SGDLS, CDR2 YYNGEE. This CDR3 spans 14 amino acids. V lost 3 bases and J lost 6; bases outside the gene matches: 6. The CDR3 sequence: CASSATASGNEQFF. The DNA of the CDR3 is TGTGCCAGCAGCGCGACGGCTAGCGGCAATGAGCAGTTCTTC.

In its sample, this clone was seen once. V gene TRBV7-6 combines with J gene TRBJ1-2, with 7 bases matching TRBD1. Germline values: CDR1 SGHVS, CDR2 FNYEAQ. CDR3 length equals 14 residues. J gave up 6 bases and V 5 bases, and 9 bases lay outside the gene matches. The CDR3 coding sequence is TGTGCCAGCAGCCGTTTTCAGGGGGAGGATGGCTACACCTTC. Translating it yields CASSRFQGEDGYTF.

The CDR3 nucleotides read TGCGCCAGCGGGAATCAGGGCTTCGGGACAGATACGCAGTATTTT. Translation: CASGNQGFGTDTQYF. V gene TRBV4-1 combines with J gene TRBJ2-3; D perhaps matches TRBD1 (5 bases). CDR3 length: 15 amino acids. V lost 8 bases and J lost 3, with 18 bases in between. Germline CDR1 MGHRA, CDR2 YSYEKL.

This clone was seen a handful of times. V is TRBV5-1 and J is TRBJ1-2; no firm D call. CDR1 and CDR2 (germline): SGHRS, YFSETQ. V was cut by 5 bases and J by 0 bases, with 11 bases left in between. The CDR3 sequence is 14 residues long. The CDR3 DNA follows: TGCGCCAGCAGGCTGGATCCTACTAACTATGGCTACACCTTC. Its translation is CASRLDPTNYGYTF. Full variable domain (remainder filled in from reference TRBV5-1 and TRBJ1-2): KAGVTQTPRYLIKTRGQQVTLSCSPISGHRSVSWYQQTPGQGLQFLFEYFSETQRNKGNFPGRFSGRQFSNSRSEMNVSTLELGDSALYLCASRLDPTNYGYTFGSGTRLTVV.

J is TRBJ1-6 and V is TRBV15, with D uncertain. Germline lookup yields CDR1 LNHNV and CDR2 YYDKDF (reference sequence). The CDR3 is 14 amino acids. V lost 0 bases and J lost 7, with 7 bases in between. The CDR3 region has the DNA TGTGCCACCAGCAGAGATCTGGGGAATTCACCCCTCCACTTT. Its protein is CATSRDLGNSPLHF. Full variable domain (missing parts from reference TRBV15 and TRBJ1-6): DAMVIQNPRYQVTQFGKPVTLSCSQTLNHNVMYWYQQKSSQAPKLLFHYYDKDFNNEADTPDNFQSRRPNTSFCFLDIRSPGLGDTAMYLCATSRDLGNSPLHFGNGTRLTVT.

This clone appeared a few times. The chain has TRBV28 and TRBJ2-2, with 8 positions matching TRBD1. Germline CDR1 reads MDHEN; CDR2 reads SYDVKM. After removal of 5 bases from V and 5 bases from J, the junction contained 10 bases not matched to a gene. The CDR3 has 16 amino acids. Here the CDR3 reads CASSHDRGVETGELFF. CDR3 nucleotide sequence: TGTGCCAGCAGTCATGACAGGGGTGTCGAGACCGGGGAGCTGTTTTTT.

The chain is built from TRBV9 and TRBJ2-7, with 10 bases aligning to TRBD2. CDR3 length equals 18 residues. Germline CDR1 is SGDLS and CDR2 is YYNGEE. V shed 0 bases and J 2 bases; nucleotides not matched to a gene: 11. The chain's CDR3 is CASSVVPTGTSDTYEQYF. Here the CDR3 DNA reads TGTGCCAGCAGCGTAGTGCCTACCGGGACTAGCGACACCTACGAGCAGTACTTC.

The table lists this clone with a count of one. The chain uses TRBV4-1 and TRBJ1-2; no clear D. The germline V gene has CDR1 MGHRA and CDR2 YSYEKL. Deletions cut 1 base from V and 6 bases from J, with 15 bases between. CDR3 size: 15 residues. CDR3 sequence reads: CASSQVAASRDGYTF. The CDR3, as DNA: TGCGCCAGCAGCCAAGTCGCGGCCTCCCGGGATGGCTACACCTTC.

V and J are TRBV5-6 and TRBJ2-1; 7 nucleotides align to TRBD2. Germline values: CDR1 SGHDT, CDR2 YYEEEE. CDR3 size: 12 residues. Trimming cost V 9 bases and J 9 bases; bases outside gene matches: 9. The CDR3 DNA is TGTGCCACCTCCGGGGGGTCGGGTGAGCAGTTCTTC. Translated, it gives CATSGGSGEQFF.

V and J are TRBV18 and TRBJ2-1; D gene unclear. The germline CDR1 and CDR2 sequences are KGHSH and LQKENI. The V gene lost 3 bases and the J gene lost 7 bases, with 7 bases spanning the gap. This CDR3 is 12 amino acids long. CDR3 nucleotides: TGTGCCAGCTCACCGGTGGGTAATGAGCAGTTCTTC. Translating gives CASSPVGNEQFF. Variable domain in full (rest from reference TRBV18 and TRBJ2-1): NAGVMQNPRHLVRRRGQEARLRCSPMKGHSHVYWYRQLPEEGLKFMVYLQKENIIDESGMPKERFSAEFPKEGPSILRIQQVVRGDSAAYFCASSPVGNEQFFGPGTRLTVL.

The chain is built from TRBV27 and TRBJ1-5; TRBD1 is a possible D gene (6 bases). V dropped 6 bases and J dropped 3 bases, with 12 bases sitting between them. The CDR3 is made up of 14 amino acids. Germline V lookup: CDR1 MNHEY, CDR2 SMNVEV (reference sequence). CDR3: CASREQGVNQPQHF. The CDR3 DNA follows: TGTGCCAGCAGGGAACAGGGCGTCAATCAGCCCCAGCATTTT.

The V call is TRBV27, the J call TRBJ2-1; unclear D gene. Germline values: CDR1 MNHEY, CDR2 SMNVEV (reference sequence). CDR3 length: 16 residues. Between the trimmed V and J ends, which lost 2 bases and 0 bases, there was a span of 11 bases. The CDR3 nucleotides read TGTGCCAGCAGTTTACGCCAGACCTACTCCTACAATGAGCAGTTCTTC. Its translation is CASSLRQTYSYNEQFF.

The rearrangement uses TRBV7-8 and TRBJ2-3; D may be TRBD2 (5 bases). In germline, CDR1 is SGHVS, CDR2 FQNEAQ. The CDR3 is 12 amino acids. V lost 5 bases to trimming and J lost 14 bases, with 17 bases between them. CDR3 in amino acids: CASSPRSGRGYF. The CDR3 DNA is TGTGCCAGCAGCCCCCGTTCCGGACGGGGGTATTTT.

J is TRBJ2-5 and V is TRBV5-1; TRBD1 aligns across 7 bases. The V and J ends lost 3 bases and 2 bases, in that order; junction bases with no gene match: 10. The CDR3 has 16 amino acids. The germline V gene has CDR1 SGHRS and CDR2 YFSETQ. The CDR3 region is CASSSNAGTEQETQYF. The CDR3 DNA reads as TGCGCCAGCAGCTCAAACGCCGGGACAGAGCAAGAGACCCAGTACTTC.

The V call is TRBV6-5, the J call TRBJ1-1; 8 bases fit TRBD1. This CDR3 comprises 15 residues. J was trimmed by 0 bases and V by 5 bases; bases with no gene match: 5. Germline assignment: CDR1 MNHEY and CDR2 SVGAGI. CDR3 amino acids: CASSTDRGMNTEAFF. The CDR3 DNA follows: TGTGCCAGCAGTACTGACAGGGGTATGAACACTGAAGCTTTCTTT.

This clone appeared once. This chain uses TRBV28 with TRBJ2-5; maybe TRBD2 (5 bases). This CDR3 is 15 amino acids long. Deletions cut 3 bases from V and 5 bases from J, with 16 bases between. CDR1 and CDR2 (germline): MDHEN, SYDVKM. CDR3 coding DNA: TGTGCCAGCAGTTTCATCGACCCAGCGGTGGAGACCCAGTACTTC. This gives the protein CASSFIDPAVETQYF. Complete variable domain (other parts from reference TRBV28 and TRBJ2-5): DVKVTQSSRYLVKRTGEKVFLECVQDMDHENMFWYRQDPGLGLRLIYFSYDVKMKEKGDIPEGYSVSREKKERFSLILESASTNQTSMYLCASSFIDPAVETQYFGPGTRLLVL.

V and J are TRBV19 and TRBJ1-1; a weak D match, TRBD1 (6 bases). The CDR3 has 13 residues. V dropped 7 bases and J dropped 11 bases, with 20 bases sitting between them. CDR1 and CDR2 from the germline V gene are LNHDA and SQIVND (reference sequence). The CDR3 here is CASKGRGDSKAFF. CDR3 nucleotide sequence: TGTGCCAGTAAGGGGAGGGGGGATTCGAAGGCTTTCTTT.

The V and J genes are TRBV5-4 and TRBJ1-1; D is uncertain. CDR1 and CDR2 from the germline V gene are SGHNT and YYREEE (reference sequence). This CDR3 spans 18 amino acids. The V gene lost 6 bases and the J gene lost 1 base, with 25 bases spanning the gap. The CDR3 loop reads CASTHPGVGPPRNTEAFF. CDR3 DNA: TGTGCCAGCACCCACCCCGGTGTTGGACCTCCTCGGAACACTGAAGCTTTCTTT.

The chain links TRBV7-2 to TRBJ1-2, with 7 bases fitting TRBD1. This CDR3 region has 18 residues. The germline CDR1 and CDR2 sequences are SGHTA and FQGNSA. Losses at the gene ends were 1 base for V and 2 bases for J; bases not matched to a gene: 13. The CDR3: CASSLVGGFGGENYGYTF. CDR3 sequence (DNA): TGTGCCAGCAGCTTAGTAGGGGGCTTCGGGGGAGAGAACTATGGCTACACCTTC.

The chain has TRBV12-5 and TRBJ2-7; D gene unclear. The CDR3 extends over 16 amino acids. Trimming removed 7 bases from V and 5 bases from J, with 24 bases in between. Germline V gives CDR1 LGHNT, CDR2 FRNRAP. The CDR3 bases are TGTGCTAGTGCTTACTTTTATGGTCTAATCATCAACGAGCAGTACGTC. This codes for CASAYFYGLIINEQYV.

This sequence joins TRBV6-5 and TRBJ2-5; D is unclear. Trimming removed 0 bases at V and 3 bases at J, with 8 bases between. The V gene's germline CDR1 is MNHEY and CDR2 SVGAGI. The CDR3 has 14 residues. DNA of the CDR3: TGTGCCAGCAGTTACTCAGGCAGAGAAGAGACCCAGTACTTC. It translates to CASSYSGREETQYF.

This chain joins TRBV27 and TRBJ2-1; D is tentatively TRBD1 or TRBD2 (5 bases each). Germline loops: CDR1 MNHEY, CDR2 SMNVEV (reference sequence). The V gene lost 0 bases and the J gene lost 12 bases, with 12 bases spanning the gap. This CDR3 has 13 residues. The CDR3 nucleotides are TGTGCCAGCAGTTTATCAGTCCGGGACCCGCAGTTCTTC. This translates into CASSLSVRDPQFF.

This chain uses TRBV11-3 with TRBJ2-1; 10 bases are a match to TRBD1. This CDR3 spans 17 amino acids. CDR1 is SGHNT, CDR2 YENEEA, per germline. V was pared by 2 bases and J by 4 bases, with 8 bases of the junction left unmatched. This CDR3 is CASSLNPDRGLYNEQFF. CDR3 nucleotide sequence: TGTGCCAGCAGCTTAAATCCCGACAGGGGGCTGTACAATGAGCAGTTCTTC.

The chain recombines TRBV11-3 with TRBJ2-5, with TRBD2 matching 8 bases. CDR1 is SGHNT and CDR2 is YENEEA in the germline V gene. The CDR3 consists of 17 residues. V trimming: 4 bases; J trimming: 2 bases; junction bases outside the gene matches: 12. Here the CDR3 reads CASSSGGGQKFQETQYF. The DNA of the CDR3 is TGTGCCAGCAGCTCGGGAGGGGGGCAGAAGTTTCAAGAGACCCAGTACTTC.

V is TRBV4-1 and J is TRBJ2-7, with D maybe TRBD2 (6 bases). There are 16 residues in the CDR3. The germline V gene encodes CDR1 MGHRA and CDR2 YSYEKL. Trimming pared 0 bases from V and 0 bases from J, leaving 12 bases between. CDR3 region: CASSQDLATFSYEQYF. The CDR3 region has the DNA TGCGCCAGCAGCCAAGACCTAGCGACTTTCTCCTACGAGCAGTACTTC.

J is TRBJ1-2 and V is TRBV4-3; a weak D match, TRBD1 (5 bases). Germline assignment: CDR1 LGHNA and CDR2 YSLEER. The CDR3 has 18 residues. V lost 3 bases, J lost 8 bases, and 28 bases lay in between. CDR3 residues: CASSQDLGAGLWKYGYTF. Written as DNA, the CDR3 is TGCGCCAGCAGCCAGGACTTAGGGGCAGGACTCTGGAAATACGGCTACACCTTC.

The chain employs TRBV19 and TRBJ1-2; 9 nucleotides align to TRBD1. Germline CDR1 and CDR2: LNHDA and SQIVND (reference sequence). The CDR3 spans 14 residues. V dropped 5 bases and J dropped 7; count of bases not matched to a gene: 8. CDR3 bases: TGTGCCAGTAGTTTCCGGGACAGGGATGGTGGCTACACCTTC. It translates to CASSFRDRDGGYTF.

The chain employs TRBV7-9 and TRBJ2-7; 8 bases line up with TRBD1. Germline CDR1 SEHNR, CDR2 FQNEAQ (reference sequence). Losses at the gene ends were 5 bases for V and 5 bases for J; bases not matched to a gene: 5. The CDR3 runs to 13 residues. CDR3 sequence (DNA): TGTGCCAGCAGCCAAAGACAGGGGAACGAGCAGTACGTC. This sequence encodes CASSQRQGNEQYV.